The entry below describes one T cell receptor (beta chain). There is no known antigen for this receptor. No much larger clone exists at a distance of one base, and base qualities are not known. V lost 0 bases and J lost 5 bases; the stretch between them is 8 bases long. Including cysteine and phenylalanine, the CDR3 has 14 amino acids. Left in the record is the CDR3 DNA by itself, 42 bases read in frame from the first base. CDR1 and CDR2 are read off the germline V gene (reference sequence) as GTSNPN and SVGIG. Genomic DNA was extracted from sorted cells with the Quick-DNA Microprep Kit. TCRbeta DNA was amplified with the immunoSEQ hsTCRbeta kit following the manufacturer's protocol. An Illumina MiSeq instrument was used to sequence the TCRbeta libraries. The study's processing was this. Once out-of-frame sequences had been removed, approximately 2,000,000 distinct TCRbeta sequences were left, which works out to an average of about 71,000 per individual. Each individual was scored by the count of around 160 previously reported CMV-associated TCRbeta sequences and the total productive distinct TCRbeta count. A beta-binomial model was reimplemented in Python, and random forests from scikit-learn, run with default parameters, were trained on data from the US cohort. Classifier performance on the Belgian cohort was summarized as median AUC with percentile confidence intervals calculated over 10,000 bootstrap iterations. Sourced from immuneACCESS, this table was stored by TCRdb with only in-frame sequences that have V and J called. A share of the clones is absent; for the studies checked, an unresolved V gene accounts for under half, and the remainder has no known explanation. That table gives V, J and clone size, and the DNA gave D and trimming. For this sample there are roughly 39,000 clones; approximately 78% appear just once. The ten top clones hold approximately 0.78% of the sample.

The data belong to a study of memory CD4+ T cells and cytomegalovirus serostatus (dated by TCRdb to between 2017 and 2020). With regard to the full study: The cohort included about 33 healthy adults from Belgium, of whom 9 were CMV seropositive and approximately 24 were CMV seronegative. The study sequenced CD4+ memory TCRbeta repertoires of a Belgian cohort with known cytomegalovirus serostatus to replicate a published TCR-based CMV serostatus classifier. Summary of the overall study and its limitations: Results were interpreted as suggesting that the CMV-associated TCR signature is largely present in the CD4+ memory repertoire. CMV serostatus prediction reached a median bootstrapped AUC of 0.95 with the original framework and just under 0.93 with a US-trained random forest. Among the 150 to 200 previously reported CMV-associated TCRbeta sequences, 60 to 70 showed up in the CD4+ memory repertoires, with each one found in between one and five individuals. On the Belgian cohort, the classifier based on the original framework reached a median bootstrapped AUC of approximately 0.95, with a 95% CI of 0.76-1.00. Only CD4+CD45RO+ memory cells were sequenced, unlike the original study, which covered naive and memory CD4+ and CD8+ populations.

A FACSAria II was used to sort memory CD4+ T cells, defined as single viable CD3+CD4+CD8-CD45RO+ cells. To determine CMV serostatus, a Roche Elecsys assay was used that detects serum IgG against CMV pp150, pp28, p38 and p52. Following thawing, total CD4+ T cells were enriched through positive selection using CD4 magnetic microbeads. Samples originated from another study that specifically interrogated the CD4+ T cell memory repertoire. Peripheral blood mononuclear cells were isolated and cryopreserved according to standard operating procedures, and serum was stored at -80 degrees C. Staining used CD3-PerCP (BW264/56), CD4-APC (RPA-T4), CD45RO-PE (UCHT1) and CD8-Pacific Orange (3B5) antibodies, with Sytox blue excluding non-viable cells.

Sequences were obtained from memory CD4+ T cells from blood. The clonotype was recovered from an adult in good health and CMV-seronegative. This chain joins TRBV30 to TRBJ1-6; confidence is insufficient to name the D gene. The bases are TGTGCCTGGAGTGTAACGGTAGATAATTCACCCCTCCACTTT. Translated, it gives CAWSVTVDNSPLHF.